This T cell receptor (beta chain) stems from a study of OX40 agonist ivuxolimab in advanced cancers. About the research overall: In this cohort, patients received ivuxolimab, an agonistic anti-OX40 (CD134) antibody. Every 2 weeks, patients got intravenous ivuxolimab at one of six dose levels (0.01-10 mg/kg). Study results and limitations: More expanded clones were seen, on average, in CD8+ T cells than in CD4+. At doses 0.1 to 3.0 mg/kg, CD4+ and CD8+ clones expanded.

As concerns this clone: What it binds is unknown.

Repertoires were generated with immunoSEQ multiplex PCR, while TCRdb's copy carries only in-frame clones and drops some. Altogether about 69,000 clones are present, over 75% being singletons, with the ten largest covering approximately 6.1%. This CDR3 has 14 amino acids. Germline V gives CDR1 SGHTA, CDR2 FQGNSA. V was pared by 7 bases and J by 4 bases, with 8 bases of the junction left unmatched. The sequence was obtained from an adult with an advanced solid tumor such as melanoma, head and neck, liver or kidney cancer. The chain is built from TRBV7-2 and TRBJ2-7; 9 positions agree with TRBD1. The sequences come from CD4+ or CD8+ T cells sorted from blood, collected in a trial of the OX40 agonist ivuxolimab. The CDR3 bases are TGTGCCAGCAAGGAACAGGGGGCATCGTACGAGCAGTACTTC. Translated, it gives CASKEQGASYEQYF.